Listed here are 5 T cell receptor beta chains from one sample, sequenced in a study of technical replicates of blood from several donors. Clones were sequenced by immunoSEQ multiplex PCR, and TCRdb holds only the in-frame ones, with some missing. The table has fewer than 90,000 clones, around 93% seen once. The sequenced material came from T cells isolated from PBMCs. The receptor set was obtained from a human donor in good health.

The CDR3 loop reads CASSRTGADNEQFF. The DNA of the CDR3 is TGTGCCAGCAGCCGGACAGGGGCAGACAATGAGCAGTTCTTC. The genes are TRBV5-4 and TRBJ2-1, with 9 bases identical to TRBD1. V shed 4 bases and J 5 bases; nucleotides not matched to a gene: 4. There are 14 residues in the CDR3. Germline assignment: CDR1 SGHNT and CDR2 YYREEE (reference sequence).

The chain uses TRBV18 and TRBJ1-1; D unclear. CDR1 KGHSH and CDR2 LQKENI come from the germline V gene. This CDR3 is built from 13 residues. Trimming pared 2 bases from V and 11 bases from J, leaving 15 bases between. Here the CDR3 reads CASSPVQPGTAFF. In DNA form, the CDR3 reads TGTGCCAGCTCACCAGTCCAGCCGGGAACGGCTTTCTTT.

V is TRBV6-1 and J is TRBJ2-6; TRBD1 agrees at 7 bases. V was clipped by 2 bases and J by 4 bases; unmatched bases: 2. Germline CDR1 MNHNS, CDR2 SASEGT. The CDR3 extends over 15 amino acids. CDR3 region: CASSETGDGANVLTF. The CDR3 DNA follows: TGTGCCAGCAGTGAAACAGGGGACGGGGCCAACGTCCTGACTTTC.

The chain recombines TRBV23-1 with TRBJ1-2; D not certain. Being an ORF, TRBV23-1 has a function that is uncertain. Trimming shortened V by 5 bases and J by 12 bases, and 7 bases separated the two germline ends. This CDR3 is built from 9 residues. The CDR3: CASSFIDTF. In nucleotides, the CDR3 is TGCGCCAGCAGTTTTATTGACACCTTC.

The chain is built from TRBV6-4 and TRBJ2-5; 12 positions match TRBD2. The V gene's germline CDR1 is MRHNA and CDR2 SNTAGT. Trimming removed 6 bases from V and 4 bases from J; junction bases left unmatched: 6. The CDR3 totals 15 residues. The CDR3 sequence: CASSPGLAGRETQYF. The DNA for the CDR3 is TGTGCCAGCAGCCCCGGACTAGCGGGACGAGAGACCCAGTACTTC.